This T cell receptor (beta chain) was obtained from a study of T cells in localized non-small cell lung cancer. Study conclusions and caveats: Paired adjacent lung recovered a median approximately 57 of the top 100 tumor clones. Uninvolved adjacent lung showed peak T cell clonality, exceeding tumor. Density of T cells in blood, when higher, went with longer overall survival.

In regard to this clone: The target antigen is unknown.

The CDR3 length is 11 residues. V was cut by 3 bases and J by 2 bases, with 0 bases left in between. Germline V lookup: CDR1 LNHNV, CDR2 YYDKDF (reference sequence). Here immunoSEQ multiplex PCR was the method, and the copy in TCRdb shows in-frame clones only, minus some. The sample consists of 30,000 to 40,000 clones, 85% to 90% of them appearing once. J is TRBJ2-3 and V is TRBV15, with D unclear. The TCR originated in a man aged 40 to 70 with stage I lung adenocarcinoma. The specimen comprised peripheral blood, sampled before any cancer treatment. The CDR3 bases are TGTGCCACCAGCAGCACAGATACGCAGTATTTT. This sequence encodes CATSSTDTQYF.